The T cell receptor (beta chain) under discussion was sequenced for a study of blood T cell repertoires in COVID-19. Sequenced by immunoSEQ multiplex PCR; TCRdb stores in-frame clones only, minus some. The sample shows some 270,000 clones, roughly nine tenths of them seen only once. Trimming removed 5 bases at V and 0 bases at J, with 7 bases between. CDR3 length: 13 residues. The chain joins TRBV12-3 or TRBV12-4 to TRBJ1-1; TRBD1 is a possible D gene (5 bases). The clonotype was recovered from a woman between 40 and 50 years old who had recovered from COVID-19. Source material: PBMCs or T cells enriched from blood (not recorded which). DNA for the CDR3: TGTGCCAGCAGTCGACAGTTGAACACTGAAGCTTTCTTT. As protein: CASSRQLNTEAFF.